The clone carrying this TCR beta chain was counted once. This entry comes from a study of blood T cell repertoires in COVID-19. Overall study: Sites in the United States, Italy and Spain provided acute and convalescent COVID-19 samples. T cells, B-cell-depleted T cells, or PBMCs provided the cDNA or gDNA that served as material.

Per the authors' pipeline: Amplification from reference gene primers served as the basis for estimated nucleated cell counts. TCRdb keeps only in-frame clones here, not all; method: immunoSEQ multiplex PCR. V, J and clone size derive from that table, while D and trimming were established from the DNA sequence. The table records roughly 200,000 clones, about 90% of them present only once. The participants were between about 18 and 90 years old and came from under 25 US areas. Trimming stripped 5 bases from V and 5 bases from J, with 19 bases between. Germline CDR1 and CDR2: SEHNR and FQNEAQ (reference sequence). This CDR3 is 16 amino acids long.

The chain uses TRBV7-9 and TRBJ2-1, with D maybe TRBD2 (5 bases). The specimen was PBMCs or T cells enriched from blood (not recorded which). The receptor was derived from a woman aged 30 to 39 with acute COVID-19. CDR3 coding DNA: TGTGCCAGCAGCCCCCCGCGGGCTTTTCTACACAATGAGCAGTTCTTC. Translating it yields CASSPPRAFLHNEQFF.